This T cell receptor beta chain emerged from a study of monozygotic twins with cystic fibrosis. About this clone itself: Its matching antigen is unknown.

Using immunoSEQ multiplex PCR, the repertoire was profiled, and TCRdb retains in-frame clones only, with some absent. The data show around 1,100 clones, more than 85% seen once. Overall study findings and caveats: Age, concordance and disease severity did not associate with shared CDR3 numbers.

The receptor was isolated from a boy aged 5 to 17 with cystic fibrosis. The specimen was blood.

The CDR3 sequence: CASSLGGSPLHF. The CDR3 DNA reads as TGTGCCAGCAGTCTAGGTGGGTCACCCCTCCACTTT. The chain is built from TRBV6-6 and TRBJ1-6; D is ambiguous. Per germline, CDR1 MNHNY and CDR2 SVGAGI (reference sequence). V was clipped by 5 bases and J by 10 bases, with 9 bases between them. This CDR3 has 12 residues.